The 7 T cell receptor beta chains presented below share a single source sample, sequenced in a study of lymphopenia after photon versus proton radiotherapy. Measured with immunoSEQ multiplex PCR; TCRdb has only the in-frame clones, and not every one. This sample has under 20,000 clones, with more than 85% found just once. The source was peripheral blood, collected from a patient treated with photon-based radiotherapy. The receptors come from a woman in her thirties or forties with cholangiocarcinoma.

This clone came up once. CDR3 nucleotides: TGCGCCAGCAGCCAAGTATTTCCCAGGGATACCGGGGAGCTGTTTTTT. Its translation is CASSQVFPRDTGELFF. The chain links TRBV4-3 to TRBJ2-2; D may be TRBD1 (5 bases). The germline V gene encodes CDR1 LGHNA and CDR2 YSLEER. V lost 1 base, J lost 5 bases, and 14 bases lay in between. This CDR3 is built from 16 residues.

The chain links TRBV7-2 to TRBJ2-7; 9 bases line up with TRBD2. Germline CDR1 and CDR2: SGHTA and FQGNSA. The V and J ends lost 3 bases and 2 bases, in that order; junction bases with no gene match: 5. The CDR3 length is 15 residues. In nucleotides, the CDR3 is TGTGCCAGCAGCTTTAATCCTAGCGGGACCTACGAGCAGTACTTC. Its translation: CASSFNPSGTYEQYF.

The rearrangement joins TRBV19 to TRBJ2-1, with D possibly TRBD1 on 5 matching bases. The V and J ends lost 6 bases and 8 bases respectively, with 11 bases between them. This CDR3 has 12 residues. Germline CDR1 reads LNHDA; CDR2 reads SQIVND (reference sequence). Written as DNA, the CDR3 is TGTGCCAGTAGCCCCGACAGATATGAGCAGTTCTTC. Its protein is CASSPDRYEQFF.

The gene calls are TRBV28 and TRBJ2-5, with 7 bases fitting TRBD2. The CDR3 consists of 14 residues. V shed 5 bases, J shed 5 bases, and the junction held 8 bases outside the gene matches. CDR1 and CDR2 from the germline V gene are MDHEN and SYDVKM. The CDR3 region is CASSRGERVETQYF. CDR3 nucleotide sequence: TGTGCCAGCAGTCGGGGGGAGAGGGTGGAGACCCAGTACTTC.

The V and J genes are TRBV5-1 and TRBJ2-3; tentatively, D is TRBD1 (6 bases). V was cut by 4 bases and J by 2 bases, with 14 bases left in between. The germline V gene encodes CDR1 SGHRS and CDR2 YFSETQ. This CDR3 has 15 amino acids. CDR3 sequence: CASSVQTGPTDTQYF. The CDR3 DNA reads TGCGCCAGCAGCGTACAAACAGGGCCCACAGATACGCAGTATTTT. Variable domain in full (rest from reference TRBV5-1 and TRBJ2-3): KAGVTQTPRYLIKTRGQQVTLSCSPISGHRSVSWYQQTPGQGLQFLFEYFSETQRNKGNFPGRFSGRQFSNSRSEMNVSTLELGDSALYLCASSVQTGPTDTQYFGPGTRLTVL.

The chain joins TRBV5-1 to TRBJ2-1; 7 nucleotides align to TRBD1. There are 15 residues in the CDR3. The germline V gene encodes CDR1 SGHRS and CDR2 YFSETQ. Germline trimming cut 3 bases from V and 8 bases from J; bases unmatched to any gene: 11. The CDR3 DNA reads as TGCGCCAGCAGCTCCGAGTTAGCAGGACAGGATGAGCAGTTCTTC. It specifies CASSSELAGQDEQFF.

The rearrangement links TRBV5-6 to TRBJ2-2; 9 bases map to TRBD2. The CDR3 spans 16 residues. Germline CDR1 SGHDT, CDR2 YYEEEE. Trimming removed 1 base from V and 5 bases from J; junction bases left unmatched: 6. As DNA, the CDR3 is TGTGCCAGCAGCTTGAGGATAGCGGGAGAAACCGGGGAGCTGTTTTTT. This encodes CASSLRIAGETGELFF.